One and the same sample provided the 13 T cell receptor beta chains below, sequenced in a study of blood T cells in healthy people across ages. The use of a sample-barcoded 5' primer and a J-beta primer mix characterized a second PCR of roughly 6 to 11 cycles. One entry per CDR3 protein results from TCRdb running MiXCR on the 5' RACE reads. The data hold hundreds of thousands of distinct CDR3 sequences, with 45% to 50% observed a single time. The sequenced material came from blood. Receptors were obtained from a woman between 55 and 75 years old in good health.

This clonotype came up a few times. The J gene is TRBJ2-1, the V gene TRBV29-1, with 9 bases lining up with TRBD2. The CDR3 is made up of 12 amino acids. Trimming cost V 8 bases and J 8 bases; bases outside gene matches: 7. The V gene's germline CDR1 is SQVTM and CDR2 ANQGSEA. CDR3 region: CSIGGLAYEQFF. DNA for the CDR3: TGCAGCATCGGAGGACTAGCGTATGAGCAGTTCTTC.

The V and J genes are TRBV29-1 and TRBJ1-4, with a weak D call TRBD1 (5 bases). Germline loops: CDR1 SQVTM, CDR2 ANQGSEA. This CDR3 has 14 amino acids. Trimming pared 6 bases from V and 7 bases from J, leaving 18 bases between. The CDR3 DNA reads TGCAGCGTCAGGTTTGCGGGGGAGCGTGAAAAACTGTTTTTT. Amino acids: CSVRFAGEREKLFF.

V is TRBV5-5 and J is TRBJ1-2, with D maybe TRBD1 (6 bases). Germline V gene sequence: CDR1 SGHKS, CDR2 YYEKEE (reference sequence). V was trimmed by 0 bases and J by 6 bases, leaving 9 bases between them. The CDR3 is 13 amino acids. This CDR3 reads CASSLGYRDGYTF. In nucleotides, the CDR3 is TGTGCCAGCAGCTTGGGGTACAGGGATGGCTACACCTTC.

In this sample, this clonotype turned up a few times. The J gene is TRBJ2-7, the V gene TRBV6-1; 14 positions agree with TRBD2. Trimming cost V 0 bases and J 6 bases; bases outside gene matches: 7. Germline values: CDR1 MNHNS, CDR2 SASEGT. The CDR3 sequence is 17 residues long. The CDR3 loop reads CASSEALGTSGSAEQYF. The CDR3 DNA sequence: TGTGCCAGCAGTGAAGCGCTTGGGACTAGCGGGAGTGCCGAGCAGTACTTC.

V gene TRBV12-3 or TRBV12-4 combines with J gene TRBJ2-5, with D unclear. V gave up 3 bases and J gave up 4 bases, with 3 bases separating them. This CDR3 has 11 residues. Here the CDR3 DNA reads TGTGCCAGCAGTTTTGCAGAGACCCAGTACTTC. It encodes CASSFAETQYF.

This sequence joins TRBV30 and TRBJ1-1; D not resolved. This CDR3 spans 14 amino acids. The germline V gene has CDR1 GTSNPN and CDR2 SVGIG (reference sequence). V dropped 1 base and J dropped 1 base, with 10 bases sitting between them. DNA of the CDR3: TGTGCCTGGAGTGCGGATAGAGGGAACACTGAAGCTTTCTTT. Amino acids: CAWSADRGNTEAFF.

This clonotype came up a few times. The chain employs TRBV18 and TRBJ2-7; D gene ambiguous. The germline gives CDR1 KGHSH, CDR2 LQKENI. Trimming stripped 0 bases from V and 2 bases from J, with 8 bases between. CDR3 length equals 14 residues. This CDR3 reads CASSPPVGPYEQYF. The CDR3 nucleotides read TGTGCCAGCTCACCACCGGTCGGACCCTACGAGCAGTACTTC.

This chain uses TRBV4-1 with TRBJ2-5; D possibly corresponds to TRBD2 (10 bases). Trimming pared 4 bases from V and 2 bases from J, leaving 26 bases between. This CDR3 spans 19 amino acids. Germline V gene data show CDR1 as MGHRA and CDR2 as YSYEKL. The CDR3 loop reads CASSRQDRGASGSQETQYF. The CDR3 DNA sequence: TGCGCCAGCAGCCGACAGGACAGGGGAGCTAGCGGGAGTCAAGAGACCCAGTACTTC.

This clonotype was detected only a few times. V and J are TRBV15 and TRBJ1-1; D is uncertain. From germline, CDR1 is LNHNV and CDR2 YYDKDF (reference sequence). V lost 3 bases and J lost 1, with 9 bases in between. The CDR3 runs 14 residues. The CDR3 region has the DNA TGTGCCACCAGCAGTTACACACGGAACACTGAAGCTTTCTTT. Residues: CATSSYTRNTEAFF. Variable domain in full (rest from reference TRBV15 and TRBJ1-1): DAMVIQNPRYQVTQFGKPVTLSCSQTLNHNVMYWYQQKSSQAPKLLFHYYDKDFNNEADTPDNFQSRRPNTSFCFLDIRSPGLGDTAMYLCATSSYTRNTEAFFGQGTRLTVV.

This clonotype appeared a few times. V usage is TRBV7-6 and J usage is TRBJ1-6; D is undetermined. The V end lost 2 bases, the J end lost 5 bases, and 7 bases lay between the germline ends. CDR1 and CDR2 (germline): SGHVS, FNYEAQ. The CDR3 is made up of 14 amino acids. CDR3 DNA sequence: TGTGCCAGCAGCTTACGGATAGATAATTCACCCCTCCACTTT. It specifies CASSLRIDNSPLHF.

The gene calls are TRBV12-3 or TRBV12-4 and TRBJ2-3; possibly TRBD2 for D (7 bases). V was clipped by 2 bases and J by 6 bases, with 15 bases between them. The CDR3 is 15 residues long. The CDR3 DNA sequence: TGTGCCAGCAGTTTATCAGGACTAGGGGGGGATACGCAGTATTTT. Amino acid sequence: CASSLSGLGGDTQYF.

This clonotype was detected a few times. This chain joins TRBV20-1 and TRBJ2-5; 8 positions agree with TRBD2. Unmatched junction bases numbered 11, after V lost 6 bases and J lost 5 bases. The CDR3 is 14 residues long. Germline V gene data show CDR1 as DFQATT and CDR2 as SNEGSKA (reference sequence). The CDR3: CSAIPPSGSETQYF. CDR3 coding DNA: TGCAGTGCCATCCCCCCCAGCGGGAGCGAGACCCAGTACTTC.

V and J are TRBV20-1 and TRBJ2-7, with 10 bases fitting TRBD1. The germline V gene has CDR1 DFQATT and CDR2 SNEGSKA (reference sequence). The CDR3 covers 14 residues. Germline trimming cut 6 bases from V and 3 bases from J; bases unmatched to any gene: 8. CDR3 sequence: CSADRGRLSYEQYF. The CDR3 bases are TGCAGTGCCGACAGGGGGCGCTTAAGCTACGAGCAGTACTTC.